This T cell receptor (beta chain) was recorded in a study of T cells in Graves' hyperthyroidism and ophthalmopathy. Study overall: Any treatment followed the collection of peripheral blood at initial diagnosis.

With V trimmed by 5 bases and J by 5 bases, 8 bases remained unmatched. Per the germline V gene, CDR1 is SQVTM and CDR2 is ANQGSEA. The length of the CDR3 is 14 residues. The definition of stable Graves' hyperthyroidism was no ophthalmopathy progression within 18 months. Clinical symptoms, serum thyroxine, TRAb, thyroid ultrasound and orbital computed tomography established diagnosis. This clonotype came up many times. The antigen is undetermined. Regions amplified from RNA transcripts were the TCR beta CDR3 regions. The HTBI primer set was used in a first-round RT-PCR of the TCR CDR3. Each CDR3 protein gets one entry after TCRdb re-called the multiplex PCR reads with MiXCR. The sample yields a few hundred thousand distinct CDR3 sequences, around 14% seen once. Findings of the study overall: Ophthalmopathy could be told apart from stable hyperthyroidism with a 13 V-J model.

V usage is TRBV29-1 and J usage is TRBJ2-3, with 9 bases aligning to TRBD2. The source of this sequence is a woman in her 30s with Graves' hyperthyroidism. Specimen: blood. CDR3 loop: CSVLAGDDGDTQYF. CDR3 coding DNA: TGCAGCGTTTTAGCGGGAGACGATGGAGATACGCAGTATTTT.